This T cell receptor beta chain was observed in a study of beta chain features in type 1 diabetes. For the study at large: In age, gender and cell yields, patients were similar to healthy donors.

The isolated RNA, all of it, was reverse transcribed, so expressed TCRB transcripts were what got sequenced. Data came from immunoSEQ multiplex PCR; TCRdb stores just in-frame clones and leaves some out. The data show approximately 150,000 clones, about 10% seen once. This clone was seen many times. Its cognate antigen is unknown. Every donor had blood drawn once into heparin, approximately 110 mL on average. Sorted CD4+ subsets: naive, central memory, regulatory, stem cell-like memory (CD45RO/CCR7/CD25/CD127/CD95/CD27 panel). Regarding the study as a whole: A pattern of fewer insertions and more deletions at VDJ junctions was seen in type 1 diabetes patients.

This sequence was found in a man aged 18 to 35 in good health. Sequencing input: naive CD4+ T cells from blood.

The CDR3 spells CAWSRTGELFF. For the CDR3, the DNA is TGTGCCTGGAGTCGTACCGGGGAGCTGTTTTTT. V usage is TRBV30 and J usage is TRBJ2-2, with D hard to call. This CDR3 is 11 amino acids long. Germline values: CDR1 GTSNPN, CDR2 SVGIG (reference sequence). V lost 2 bases to trimming and J lost 5 bases, with 3 bases between them.